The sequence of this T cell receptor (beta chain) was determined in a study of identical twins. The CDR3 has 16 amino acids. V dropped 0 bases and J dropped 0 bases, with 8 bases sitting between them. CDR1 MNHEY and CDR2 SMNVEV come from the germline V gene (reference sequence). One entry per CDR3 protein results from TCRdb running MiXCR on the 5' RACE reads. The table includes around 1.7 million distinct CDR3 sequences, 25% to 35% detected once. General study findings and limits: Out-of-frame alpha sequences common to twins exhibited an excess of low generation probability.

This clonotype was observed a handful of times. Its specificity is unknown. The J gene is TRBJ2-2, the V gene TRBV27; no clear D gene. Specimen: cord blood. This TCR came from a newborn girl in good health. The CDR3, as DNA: TGTGCCAGCAGTTTATCACCACAACCGAACACCGGGGAGCTGTTTTTT. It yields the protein CASSLSPQPNTGELFF.